Listed here are 6 T cell receptor beta chains from one sample, sequenced in a study of CD8+ T cells in alopecia areata. Treatment defined: oral pan-JAK inhibitor, 5-10 mg twice daily. Reverse transcription of extracted RNA yielded cDNA, which provided the sequencing template. The protocol was immunoSEQ multiplex PCR, while the TCRdb copy is restricted to in-frame clones and leaves out a portion. Found here are about 110,000 clones, around 84% of them singletons; the top ten hold around a quarter. This material consisted of CD8+ T cells sorted from blood, taken at week 24, from a patient treated with tofacitinib. These receptors were obtained from a human donor with alopecia areata.

The chain carries TRBV27 and TRBJ1-1, with 7 bases identical to TRBD1. CDR3 length: 14 amino acids. Looked up from germline, CDR1 is MNHEY and CDR2 is SMNVEV (reference sequence). V shed 10 bases and J 4 bases; nucleotides not matched to a gene: 12. The CDR3 sequence: CATISGGPGTEAFF. In DNA form, the CDR3 reads TGTGCCACCATATCAGGGGGGCCAGGCACTGAAGCTTTCTTT.

The chain combines TRBV6-5 with TRBJ2-1; 9 nucleotides line up with TRBD1. The CDR3 contains 14 residues. With 0 bases clipped from V and 8 bases from J, the junction kept 2 bases outside the gene matches. Per germline, CDR1 MNHEY and CDR2 SVGAGI. CDR3 protein: CASSYSTGGDEQFF. The CDR3 region has the DNA TGTGCCAGCAGTTACTCTACAGGGGGCGATGAGCAGTTCTTC.

The chain combines TRBV5-6 with TRBJ2-1; TRBD2 aligns across 8 bases. Germline assignment: CDR1 SGHDT and CDR2 YYEEEE. J gave up 2 bases and V 4 bases, and 11 bases lay outside the gene matches. The CDR3 sequence is 17 residues long. The CDR3 sequence: CASSPLRGVSPYNEQFF. The CDR3, as DNA: TGTGCCAGCAGCCCCTTGCGGGGGGTCTCCCCCTACAATGAGCAGTTCTTC.

The rearrangement joins TRBV4-2 to TRBJ2-5; D unresolved. From germline, CDR1 is LGHNA and CDR2 YNFKEQ. V was clipped by 0 bases and J by 1 base, with 9 bases between them. The CDR3 spans 15 residues. In DNA, the CDR3 is TGTGCCAGCAGCCAAGATAACGGCCCCCAAGAGACCCAGTACTTC. Translated, it gives CASSQDNGPQETQYF.

The V and J genes are TRBV12-5 and TRBJ2-7; D might be TRBD1 or TRBD2, each matching 5 bases. The V gene's germline CDR1 is LGHNT and CDR2 FRNRAP. The CDR3 is 14 amino acids. Trimming removed 5 bases at V and 3 bases at J, with 14 bases between. CDR3 protein: CASGGRDGDYEQYF. As DNA, the CDR3 is TGTGCTAGTGGTGGACGGGACGGAGACTACGAGCAGTACTTC.

The J gene is TRBJ2-3, the V gene TRBV5-4; D perhaps matches TRBD1 (6 bases). The V end was cut by 4 bases, the J end by 2 bases, with 17 bases between. The CDR3 contains 16 residues. The germline V gene has CDR1 SGHNT and CDR2 YYREEE (reference sequence). The CDR3 loop reads CASSASTGENTDTQYF. The CDR3 nucleotides read TGTGCCAGCAGCGCATCGACAGGAGAAAACACAGATACGCAGTATTTT.